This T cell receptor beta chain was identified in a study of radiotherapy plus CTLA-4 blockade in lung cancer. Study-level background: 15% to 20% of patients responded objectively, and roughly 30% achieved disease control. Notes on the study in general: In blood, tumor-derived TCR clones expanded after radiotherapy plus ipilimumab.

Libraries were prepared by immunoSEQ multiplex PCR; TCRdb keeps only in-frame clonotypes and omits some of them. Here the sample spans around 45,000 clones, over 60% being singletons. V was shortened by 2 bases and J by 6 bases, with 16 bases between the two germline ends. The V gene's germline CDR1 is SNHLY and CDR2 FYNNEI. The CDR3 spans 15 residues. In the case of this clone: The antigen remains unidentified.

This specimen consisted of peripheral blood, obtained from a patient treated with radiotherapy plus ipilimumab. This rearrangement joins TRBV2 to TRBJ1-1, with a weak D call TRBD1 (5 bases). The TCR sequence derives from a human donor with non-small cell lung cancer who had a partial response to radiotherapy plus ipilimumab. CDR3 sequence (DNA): TGTGCCAGCAGTGAAACCCCCCAGGGTCTTTCTGAAGCTTTCTTT. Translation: CASSETPQGLSEAFF.